What follows describes a single T cell receptor (beta chain). This entry is derived from a study of blood T cells in healthy people across ages. V gave up 6 bases and J gave up 5 bases, with 8 bases separating them. The germline gives CDR1 DFQATT, CDR2 SNEGSKA (reference sequence). The CDR3 runs 10 residues. A second PCR, run for about 7 to 12 cycles, used a sample-barcoded 5' primer plus a J-beta primer mix. TCRdb redid the calling of the 5' RACE reads with MiXCR, one entry per CDR3 protein. Here the sample spans roughly 2 million distinct CDR3 sequences, around half being singletons. The source of this sequence is a woman aged 35 to 49 in good health. Sequencing input: blood. V and J are TRBV20-1 and TRBJ2-7; D call uncertain. CDR3 DNA: TGCAGTGCCGAAACCGACGAGCAGTACTTC. Protein: CSAETDEQYF.